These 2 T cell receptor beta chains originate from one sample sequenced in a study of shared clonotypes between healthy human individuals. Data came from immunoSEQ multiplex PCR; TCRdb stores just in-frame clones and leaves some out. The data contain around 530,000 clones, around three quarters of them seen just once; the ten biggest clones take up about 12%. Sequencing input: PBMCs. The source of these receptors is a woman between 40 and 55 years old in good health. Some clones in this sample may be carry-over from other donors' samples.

The CDR3 sequence: CASSLFTGELFF. For the CDR3, the DNA is TGTGCCAGCAGCTTGTTCACCGGGGAGCTGTTTTTT. The genes are TRBV7-2 and TRBJ2-2; D is unclear. The CDR3 extends over 12 amino acids. Trimming removed 3 bases at V and 4 bases at J, with 3 bases between. From germline, CDR1 is SGHTA and CDR2 FQGNSA.

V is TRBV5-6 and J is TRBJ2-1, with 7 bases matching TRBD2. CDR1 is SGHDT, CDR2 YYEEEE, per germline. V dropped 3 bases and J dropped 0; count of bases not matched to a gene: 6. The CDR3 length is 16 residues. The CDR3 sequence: CASSSVAGSSYNEQFF. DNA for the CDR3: TGTGCCAGCAGCTCCGTAGCGGGTAGCTCCTACAATGAGCAGTTCTTC.